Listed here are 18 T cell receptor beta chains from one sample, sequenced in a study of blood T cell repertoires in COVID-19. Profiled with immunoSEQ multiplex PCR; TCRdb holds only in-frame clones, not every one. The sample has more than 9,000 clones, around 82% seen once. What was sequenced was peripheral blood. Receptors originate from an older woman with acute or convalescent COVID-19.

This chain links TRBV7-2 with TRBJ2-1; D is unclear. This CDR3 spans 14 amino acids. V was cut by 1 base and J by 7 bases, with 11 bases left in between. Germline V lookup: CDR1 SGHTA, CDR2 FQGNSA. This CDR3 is CASSLEWYGNEQFF. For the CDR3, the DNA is TGTGCCAGCAGCTTAGAGTGGTACGGGAATGAGCAGTTCTTC. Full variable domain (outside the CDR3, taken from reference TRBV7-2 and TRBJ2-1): GAGVSQSPSNKVTEKGKDVELRCDPISGHTALYWYRQSLGQGLEFLIYFQGNSAPDKSGLPSDRFSAERTGGSVSTLTIQRTQQEDSAVYLCASSLEWYGNEQFFGPGTRLTVL.

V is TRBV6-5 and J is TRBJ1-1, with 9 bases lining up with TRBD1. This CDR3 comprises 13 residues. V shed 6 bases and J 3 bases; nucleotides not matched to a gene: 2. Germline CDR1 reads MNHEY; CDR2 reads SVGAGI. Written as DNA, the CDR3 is TGTGCCAGCAGGGGACAGGGTGACACTGAAGCTTTCTTT. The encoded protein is CASRGQGDTEAFF.

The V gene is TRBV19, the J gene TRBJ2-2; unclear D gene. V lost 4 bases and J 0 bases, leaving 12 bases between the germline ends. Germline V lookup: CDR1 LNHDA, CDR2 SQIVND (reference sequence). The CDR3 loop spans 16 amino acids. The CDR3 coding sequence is TGTGCCAGTAGTAGTATTCGAGGTACGAACACCGGGGAGCTGTTTTTT. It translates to CASSSIRGTNTGELFF.

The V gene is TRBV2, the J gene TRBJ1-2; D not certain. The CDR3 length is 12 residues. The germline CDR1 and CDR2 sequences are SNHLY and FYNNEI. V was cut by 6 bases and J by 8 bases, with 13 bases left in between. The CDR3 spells CASSPQVPGYTF. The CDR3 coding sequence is TGTGCCAGCAGCCCCCAGGTCCCGGGCTACACCTTC.

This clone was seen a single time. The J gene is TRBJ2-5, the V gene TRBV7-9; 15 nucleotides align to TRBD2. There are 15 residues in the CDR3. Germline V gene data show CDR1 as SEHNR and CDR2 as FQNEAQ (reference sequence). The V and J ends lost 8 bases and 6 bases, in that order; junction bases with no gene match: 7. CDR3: CASLGLAGGPKTQYF. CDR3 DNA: TGTGCCAGCTTGGGACTAGCGGGGGGTCCGAAGACCCAGTACTTC.

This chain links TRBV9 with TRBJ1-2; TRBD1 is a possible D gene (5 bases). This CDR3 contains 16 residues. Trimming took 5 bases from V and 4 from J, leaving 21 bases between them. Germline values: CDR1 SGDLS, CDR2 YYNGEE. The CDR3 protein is CASRAPPEGLPYGYTF. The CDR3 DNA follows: TGTGCCAGCAGGGCACCCCCGGAGGGACTTCCCTATGGCTACACCTTC.

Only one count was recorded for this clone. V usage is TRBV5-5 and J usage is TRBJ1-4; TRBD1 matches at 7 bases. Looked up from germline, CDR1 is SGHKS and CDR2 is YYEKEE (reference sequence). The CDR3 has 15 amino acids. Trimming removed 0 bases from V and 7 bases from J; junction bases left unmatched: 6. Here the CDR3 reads CASSLEGASSEKLFF. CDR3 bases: TGTGCCAGCAGCTTGGAGGGGGCTAGTAGTGAAAAACTGTTTTTT. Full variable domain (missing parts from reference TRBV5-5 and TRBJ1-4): DAGVTQSPTHLIKTRGQQVTLRCSPISGHKSVSWYQQVLGQGPQFIFQYYEKEERGRGNFPDRFSARQFPNYSSELNVNALLLGDSALYLCASSLEGASSEKLFFGSGTQLSVL.

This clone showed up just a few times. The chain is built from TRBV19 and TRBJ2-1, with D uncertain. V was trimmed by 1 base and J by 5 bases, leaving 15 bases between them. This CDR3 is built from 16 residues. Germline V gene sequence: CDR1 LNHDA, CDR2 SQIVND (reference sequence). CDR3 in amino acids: CASSIGPRILNNEQFF. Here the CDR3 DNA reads TGTGCCAGTAGTATAGGGCCCAGGATTTTGAACAATGAGCAGTTCTTC.

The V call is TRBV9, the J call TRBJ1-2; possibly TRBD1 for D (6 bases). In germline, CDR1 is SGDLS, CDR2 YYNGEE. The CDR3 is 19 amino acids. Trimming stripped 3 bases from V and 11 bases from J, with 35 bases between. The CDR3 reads CASSAPRDTSFGSYAGYTF. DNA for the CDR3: TGTGCCAGCAGCGCACCCCGGGACACTTCATTTGGTAGTTACGCAGGGTACACCTTC. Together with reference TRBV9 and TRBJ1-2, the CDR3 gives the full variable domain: DSGVTQTPKHLITATGQRVTLRCSPRSGDLSVYWYQQSLDQGLQFLIQYYNGEERAKGNILERFSAQQFPDLHSELNLSSLELGDSALYFCASSAPRDTSFGSYAGYTFGSGTRLTVV.

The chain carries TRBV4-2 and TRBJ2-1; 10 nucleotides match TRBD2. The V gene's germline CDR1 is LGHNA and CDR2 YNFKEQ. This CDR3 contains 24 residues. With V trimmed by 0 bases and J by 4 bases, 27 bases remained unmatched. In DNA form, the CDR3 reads TGTGCCAGCAGCCAAGATCGAGTTCCCCTAAAAAGCGGGGGGGGCAGGCCACCTTACAATGAGCAGTTCTTC. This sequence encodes CASSQDRVPLKSGGGRPPYNEQFF.

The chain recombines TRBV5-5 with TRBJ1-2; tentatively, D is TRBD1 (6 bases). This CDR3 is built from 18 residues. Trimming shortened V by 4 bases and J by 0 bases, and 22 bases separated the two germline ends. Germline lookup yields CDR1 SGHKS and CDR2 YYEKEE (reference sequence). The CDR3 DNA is TGTGCCAGCAGCCCTATGAGGACAGTCATTCTAGCTAACTATGGCTACACCTTC. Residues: CASSPMRTVILANYGYTF.

In DNA, the CDR3 is TGTGCCAGCTCACCACGGGCTCTCGCGGGGGCAAGCACAGATACGCAGTATTTT. Protein sequence: CASSPRALAGASTDTQYF. V usage is TRBV18 and J usage is TRBJ2-3, with a possible D match to TRBD2 (7 bases). The V end lost 1 base, the J end lost 0 bases, and 17 bases lay between the germline ends. CDR3 length equals 18 residues. Germline V gene lookup returns CDR1 KGHSH and CDR2 LQKENI.

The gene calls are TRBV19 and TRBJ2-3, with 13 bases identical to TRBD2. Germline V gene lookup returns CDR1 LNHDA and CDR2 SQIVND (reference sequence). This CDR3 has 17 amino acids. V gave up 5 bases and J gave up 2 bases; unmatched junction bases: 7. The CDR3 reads CASSPRTSGGVTDTQYF. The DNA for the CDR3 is TGTGCCAGTAGTCCAAGGACTAGCGGGGGAGTCACAGATACGCAGTATTTT.

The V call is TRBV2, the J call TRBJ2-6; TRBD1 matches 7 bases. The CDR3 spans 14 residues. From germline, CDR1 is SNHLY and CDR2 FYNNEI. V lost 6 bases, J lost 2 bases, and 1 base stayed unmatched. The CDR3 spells CASSQGAGANVLTF. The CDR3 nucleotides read TGTGCCAGCAGCCAGGGGGCTGGGGCCAACGTCCTGACTTTC.

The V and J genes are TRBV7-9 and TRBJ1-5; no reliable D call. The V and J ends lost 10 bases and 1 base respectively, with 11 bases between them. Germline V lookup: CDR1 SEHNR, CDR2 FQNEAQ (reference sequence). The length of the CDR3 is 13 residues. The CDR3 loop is CATGDRSNQPQHF. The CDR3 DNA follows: TGTGCCACCGGGGATCGGAGCAATCAGCCCCAGCATTTT.

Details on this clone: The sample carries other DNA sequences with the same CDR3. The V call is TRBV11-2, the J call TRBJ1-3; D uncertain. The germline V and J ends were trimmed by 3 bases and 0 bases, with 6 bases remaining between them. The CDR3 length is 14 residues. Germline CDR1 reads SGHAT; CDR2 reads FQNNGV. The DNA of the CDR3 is TGTGCCAGCAGCTTGAGCATCTCTGGAAACACCATATATTTT. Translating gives CASSLSISGNTIYF.

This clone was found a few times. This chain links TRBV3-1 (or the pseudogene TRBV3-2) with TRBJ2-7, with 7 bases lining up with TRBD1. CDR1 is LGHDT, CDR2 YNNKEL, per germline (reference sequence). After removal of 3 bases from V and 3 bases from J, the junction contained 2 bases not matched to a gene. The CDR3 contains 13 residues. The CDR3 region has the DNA TGTGCCAGCAGCCAGGGACAGAACTACGAGCAGTACTTC. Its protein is CASSQGQNYEQYF.

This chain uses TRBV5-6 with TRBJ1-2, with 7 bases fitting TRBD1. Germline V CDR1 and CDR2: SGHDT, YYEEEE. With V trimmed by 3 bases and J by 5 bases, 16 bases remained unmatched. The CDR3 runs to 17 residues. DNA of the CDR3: TGTGCCAGCAGCTCGACCTTATACTACAGGGGACCGTATGGCTACACCTTC. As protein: CASSSTLYYRGPYGYTF.